The 8 T cell receptor beta chains presented below share a single source sample, sequenced in a study of metastatic and nonmetastatic thyroid tumors. All patients were untreated before thyroid surgery. TCRdb re-called the PCR reads with MiXCR. The sample includes about 38,000 clones, about 29% seen only once; the top ten take under 13%. The sequencing input was blood. Receptors were obtained from a male donor with papillary thyroid cancer or a benign thyroid nodule (not recorded which). Some clones in this sample may be carry-over from other donors' samples.

This clone is judged medium-sized (0.01 to 0.1%). The chain links TRBV12-3 or TRBV12-4 to TRBJ1-4; perhaps TRBD1 as D (5 bases). CDR3 length equals 14 residues. V dropped 2 bases and J dropped 7 bases, with 11 bases sitting between them. CDR3 protein: CASSLRAGFEKLFF. The CDR3 region has the DNA TGTGCCAGCAGTTTACGGGCAGGGTTTGAAAAACTGTTTTTT.

This clone has just a few counts. The V gene is TRBV28, the J gene TRBJ2-3; D is ambiguous. Trimming removed 9 bases from V and 3 bases from J, with 4 bases in between. The CDR3 covers 10 residues. Germline values: CDR1 MDHEN, CDR2 SYDVKM. CDR3 nucleotides: TGTGCCAGAATAACAGATACGCAGTATTTT. Its translation: CARITDTQYF.

This clone was observed many times. The rearrangement joins TRBV7-2 to TRBJ2-6; D is perhaps TRBD1 (5 bases). Germline V gives CDR1 SGHTA, CDR2 FQGNSA. The CDR3 extends over 18 amino acids. Trimming stripped 4 bases from V and 0 bases from J, with 16 bases between. CDR3 DNA sequence: TGTGCCAGCAGCTCCCCCCGACAGTCTAACTCTGGGGCCAACGTCCTGACTTTC. Translation: CASSSPRQSNSGANVLTF.

In its sample, this clone was seen a few times. The chain couples TRBV12-3 or TRBV12-4 to TRBJ1-2; D may be TRBD1 (5 bases). V was trimmed by 2 bases and J by 7 bases, leaving 11 bases between them. The CDR3 loop spans 13 amino acids. The CDR3 DNA reads TGTGCCAGCAGTTTATCCGGGACGATTGGCTACACCTTC. It translates to CASSLSGTIGYTF.

V and J are TRBV3-1 and TRBJ2-5; D might be TRBD1 (5 bases). Germline-derived CDR1 and CDR2 are LGHDT and YNNKEL (reference sequence). V was pared by 0 bases and J by 7 bases, with 6 bases between. The CDR3 length is 12 residues. The CDR3 nucleotides read TGTGCCAGCAGCCAAGAAAGGGGGACCCAGTACTTC. Its protein product is CASSQERGTQYF.

The J gene is TRBJ2-5, the V gene TRBV7-8; possibly TRBD1 or TRBD2 for D (5 bases each). This CDR3 is 16 amino acids long. Between the trimmed V and J ends, which lost 5 bases and 1 base, there was a span of 17 bases. Germline assignment: CDR1 SGHVS and CDR2 FQNEAQ. The CDR3 is CASSPLSLGTQETQYF. DNA of the CDR3: TGTGCCAGCAGCCCCCTCTCGCTTGGGACCCAAGAGACCCAGTACTTC. The full variable domain, its missing parts supplied by reference TRBV7-8 and TRBJ2-5, is GAGVSQSPRYKVAKRGQDVALRCDPISGHVSLFWYQQALGQGPEFLTYFQNEAQLDKSGLPSDRFFAERPEGSVSTLKIQRTQQEDSAVYLCASSPLSLGTQETQYFGPGTRLLVL.

V usage is TRBV28 and J usage is TRBJ2-5; no definite D call. CDR1 is MDHEN, CDR2 SYDVKM, per germline. Between the trimmed V and J ends, which lost 5 bases and 7 bases, there was a span of 17 bases. The CDR3 runs to 14 residues. This chain's CDR3 is CASSPHSLPWTQYF. In nucleotides, the CDR3 is TGTGCCAGCAGTCCCCATAGCCTCCCGTGGACCCAGTACTTC. The whole variable domain, filled in from reference TRBV28 and TRBJ2-5, reads DVKVTQSSRYLVKRTGEKVFLECVQDMDHENMFWYRQDPGLGLRLIYFSYDVKMKEKGDIPEGYSVSREKKERFSLILESASTNQTSMYLCASSPHSLPWTQYFGPGTRLLVL.

This clone was picked up many times. Other nucleotide sequences from this sample produce the same CDR3. The chain recombines TRBV2 with TRBJ2-1; 9 bases fit TRBD2. V gave up 11 bases and J gave up 0 bases; unmatched junction bases: 5. Germline CDR1 and CDR2: SNHLY and FYNNEI. The CDR3 covers 14 residues. The CDR3, as DNA: TGTGCCGCGGGGGGGCTCAGCTCCTACAATGAGCAGTTCTTC. It is translated as CAAGGLSSYNEQFF.